Included here is one T cell receptor (beta chain) sequence, with context. Its antigen is unknown. No base quality information exists; no much larger clone differs at one position. The CDR1 and CDR2 encoded by the germline V gene (reference sequence) are SEHNR and FQNEAQ. Deletion took 3 bases off V and 1 base off J, with a span of 18 bases between the germline ends. The CDR3 has 17 amino acids, counting the end cysteine and phenylalanine. Only the CDR3 portion is preserved as DNA: 51 bases, with reading frame beginning at the first base. The data were obtained in a study of graft-versus-host responses after intestinal transplantation (dated by TCRdb to about 2021). Broadly, across the study: Multivisceral, liver-intestinal, or isolated intestinal transplants were received by the recipients. All recipients received anti-thymocyte globulin induction followed by maintenance tacrolimus and steroids for three to four years. Graft-versus-host and host-versus-graft alloreactive T cell clones were tracked in the graft, circulation and bone marrow after intestinal transplantation using bulk TCR-beta CDR3 sequencing. Alloreactive clones were identified by sequencing pre-transplant mixed lymphocyte reaction products and comparing these products with unstimulated pre-transplant donor and recipient T cells. The cohort enrolled about 23 intestinal transplant recipients, one of whom was a retransplant, and a few patients without pretransplant specimens were excluded. A peak of at least 4% donor T cells among recipient peripheral blood mononuclear cells was the definition used for donor T cell macrochimerism. Rather than going through the commercial service, samples from three later patients were sequenced in-house on an Illumina MiSeq and processed with MiXCR. The paper's findings and limits, for the study overall: GvH clones were detected in recipient bone marrow, and some of these GvH clones were observed earlier in ileal mucosa or blood, consistent with an intestinal mucosal origin. The relatively low number and heterogeneity of intestinal transplant patients limited the conclusions. In patients with donor T cell macrochimerism, the allografts had high GvH to HvG T cell clonal ratios. Early after transplant, peak levels of circulating GvH clones were associated with declines in HvG clones.

Preparation of the library involved the immunoSEQ multiplex PCR assay. For most patients, genomic DNA was isolated with the Qiagen DNeasy Blood and Tissue Kit and shipped frozen to Adaptive Biotechnologies for TCR sequencing. For most patients, genomic DNA was subjected to high-throughput TCR-beta CDR3 sequencing by Adaptive Biotechnologies. Concerning the study's data processing: Adaptive's ImmunoSEQ software supplied the TCR sequencing data for about 18 patients, while MiXCR and VDJtools were used to process a few other patients. To correct CD4 versus CD8 sorting errors, sequences present in both subsets at a frequency ratio below 5:1 were removed. CDR3 nucleotide sequences shared by donor and recipient were removed because the origin of these sequences could not be assigned. Alloreactive clones required at least 2-fold expansion over unstimulated cells and minimum CFSE-low frequency of 0.002% (template counts) or 0.001% (read counts). Clones detected in sequenced pre-transplant spleen, lymph node, or MLR CFSE-low populations of the donor or recipient were defined as mappable. The cumulative frequency of alloreactive clones was calculated as a percentage of all sequences, weighted by copy number. Drawn from immuneACCESS, this table holds only the in-frame rearrangements with V and J called that TCRdb kept. Clones are partly lost; checked studies trace under half to an unresolved V gene and leave the rest unexplained. That table is the source of V, J and clone size, and D and trimming were worked out from the DNA. This sample lists about 85,000 clones; approximately 89% were detected once. About 8% of the sample comes from the top ten.

The sample's time point label, decoded: cells obtained before transplantation from donor or recipient. CD3+CD4+ and CD3+CD8+ populations were FACS-sorted from unstimulated pre-transplant donor and recipient cells taken from spleen or lymph nodes. Here the chain combines TRBV7-9 and TRBJ1-1, and possibly TRBD1, on 5 matching bases. The receptor was isolated from a human donor who was the organ donor for an intestinal transplant. This material consisted of unstimulated CD8+ T cells sorted from spleen or lymph node cells, taken before transplant. CDR3 protein: CASSFGRQGSRNTEAFF. The DNA reads as follows: TGTGCCAGCAGCTTCGGACGGCAGGGAAGTCGGAACACTGAAGCTTTCTTT.